These 8 T cell receptor beta chains came from one sample sequenced in a study of Ad26.COV2.S vaccination and SARS-CoV-2 variants. Repertoires were generated with immunoSEQ multiplex PCR, while TCRdb's copy carries only in-frame clones and drops some. The sample holds roughly 380,000 clones; under 95% are singletons and the top ten take about 3.9%. Sequenced material: peripheral blood, taken after recovery from COVID-19. Receptor source: a human donor who had recovered from COVID-19.

The genes are TRBV6-5 and TRBJ1-2; D ambiguous. The length of the CDR3 is 15 residues. V lost 0 bases to trimming and J lost 4 bases, with 12 bases between them. Looked up from germline, CDR1 is MNHEY and CDR2 is SVGAGI. This chain's CDR3 is CASSYSGFYTYGYTF. CDR3 sequence (DNA): TGTGCCAGCAGTTACTCGGGGTTTTATACCTATGGCTACACCTTC.

The chain links TRBV6-6 to TRBJ1-4, with a possible D match to TRBD1 (5 bases). The CDR3 covers 13 residues. Per the germline V gene, CDR1 is MNHNY and CDR2 is SVGAGI (reference sequence). Trimming pared 6 bases from V and 8 bases from J, leaving 13 bases between. As DNA, the CDR3 is TGTGCCAGCAGCAGGGCACGGGAAGAAAAACTGTTTTTT. It specifies CASSRAREEKLFF.

The chain employs TRBV10-3 and TRBJ1-5; no clear D gene. V shed 3 bases and J shed 3 bases, with 6 bases lying between them. Per germline, CDR1 ENHRY and CDR2 SYGVKD. The CDR3 consists of 13 residues. The CDR3 is CAISDSINQPQHF. The DNA for the CDR3 is TGTGCCATCAGTGACAGTATCAATCAGCCCCAGCATTTT.

A single count supports this clone. As DNA, the CDR3 is TGTGCCAGCAGTTATGTAGAGAGCCCCTACAATGAGCAGTTCTTC. It yields the protein CASSYVESPYNEQFF. This sequence joins TRBV6-6 and TRBJ2-1; D ambiguous. The CDR3 runs to 15 residues. Looked up from germline, CDR1 is MNHNY and CDR2 is SVGAGI (reference sequence). Deletions cut 3 bases from V and 2 bases from J, with 11 bases between.

This chain links TRBV10-3 with TRBJ1-2; tentative D call: TRBD1 (6 bases). The germline V gene encodes CDR1 ENHRY and CDR2 SYGVKD. Trimming left V 0 bases short and J 2 bases short, with 19 bases between. This CDR3 is built from 18 residues. CDR3 DNA: TGTGCCATCAGTGAGTCATTGACAGGCCTAAGGGGGAACTATGGCTACACCTTC. It yields the protein CAISESLTGLRGNYGYTF.

The V call is TRBV6-5, the J call TRBJ2-1, with 8 bases matching TRBD2. CDR1 and CDR2 from the germline V gene are MNHEY and SVGAGI. J lost 6 bases, V lost 6 bases, and 7 bases had no gene match. CDR3 length: 14 amino acids. The CDR3 sequence: CASSLGLAPNEQFF. In nucleotides, the CDR3 is TGTGCCAGCAGCCTCGGACTAGCTCCCAATGAGCAGTTCTTC.

The chain is built from TRBV18 and TRBJ2-3, with D unresolved. Looked up from germline, CDR1 is KGHSH and CDR2 is LQKENI. V shed 4 bases and J shed 6 bases, with 8 bases lying between them. The length of the CDR3 is 12 residues. The CDR3 loop is CASSLLEDTQYF. The CDR3 coding sequence is TGTGCCAGCTCACTCTTAGAGGATACGCAGTATTTT.

The CDR3 is CATSEAGVGPSSYNEQFF. CDR3 nucleotide sequence: TGTGCCACCAGTGAGGCAGGGGTAGGCCCTAGCTCCTACAATGAGCAGTTCTTC. The gene calls are TRBV24-1 and TRBJ2-1; D possibly corresponds to TRBD1 (6 bases). V dropped 4 bases and J dropped 0 bases, with 18 bases sitting between them. The CDR3 loop spans 18 amino acids. Germline CDR1 and CDR2: KGHDR and SFDVKD.